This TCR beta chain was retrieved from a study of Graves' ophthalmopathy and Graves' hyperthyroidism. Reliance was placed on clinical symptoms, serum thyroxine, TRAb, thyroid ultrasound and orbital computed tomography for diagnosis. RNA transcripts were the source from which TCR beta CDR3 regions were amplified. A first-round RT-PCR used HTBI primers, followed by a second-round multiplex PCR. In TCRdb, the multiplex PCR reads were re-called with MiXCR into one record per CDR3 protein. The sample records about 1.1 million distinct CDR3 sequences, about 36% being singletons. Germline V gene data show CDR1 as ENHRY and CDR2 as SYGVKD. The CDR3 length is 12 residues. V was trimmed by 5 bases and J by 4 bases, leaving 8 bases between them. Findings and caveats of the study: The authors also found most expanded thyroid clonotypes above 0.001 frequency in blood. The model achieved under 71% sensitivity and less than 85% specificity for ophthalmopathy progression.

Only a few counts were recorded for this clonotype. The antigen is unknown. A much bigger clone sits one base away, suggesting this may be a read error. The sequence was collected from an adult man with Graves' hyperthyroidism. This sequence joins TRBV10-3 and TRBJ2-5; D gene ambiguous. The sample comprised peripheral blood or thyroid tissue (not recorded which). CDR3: CAISYVAETQYF. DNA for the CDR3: TGTGCCATCAGTTACGTGGCAGAGACCCAGTACTTC.